Listed here are 20 T cell receptor beta chains from one sample, sequenced in a study of shared clonotypes between healthy human individuals. Sequencing was performed with immunoSEQ multiplex PCR; in TCRdb, only in-frame clones are kept and a portion is missing. The data hold about 2.1 million clones, with about 93% observed a single time. Naive CD8 cells, CD45RO-negative and positively selected for CCR7, excluded terminally differentiated effector memory CD45RA+ cells. The material sequenced was naive CD8+ T cells from PBMCs. The receptors derive from a man younger than 35 in good health. Some clones in this sample may be carry-over from other donors' samples.

The gene calls are TRBV27 and TRBJ2-7; tentatively, D is TRBD2 (6 bases). V gave up 5 bases and J gave up 0 bases, with 14 bases separating them. The germline CDR1 and CDR2 sequences are MNHEY and SMNVEV (reference sequence). The CDR3 loop spans 15 amino acids. DNA for the CDR3: TGTGCCAGCAGTCCCAGCGGGTCCTTCTCCTACGAGCAGTACTTC. Translated, it gives CASSPSGSFSYEQYF.

The V call is TRBV9, the J call TRBJ2-2, with TRBD2 identical over 10 bases. This CDR3 contains 17 residues. Trimming cost V 0 bases and J 3 bases; bases outside gene matches: 5. CDR1 SGDLS and CDR2 YYNGEE come from the germline V gene. The CDR3, as DNA: TGTGCCAGCAGCGTAGCTGGTCTAGCGGGGGACACCGGGGAGCTGTTTTTT. Amino acids: CASSVAGLAGDTGELFF.

This chain uses TRBV10-1 with TRBJ2-2, with D tentatively TRBD1 (6 bases). Germline loops: CDR1 WNHNN, CDR2 SYGVQD (reference sequence). CDR3 length: 14 residues. Trimming pared 1 base from V and 4 bases from J, leaving 7 bases between. CDR3 residues: CASSEFRGTGELFF. CDR3 DNA: TGCGCCAGCAGTGAGTTCAGGGGCACCGGGGAGCTGTTTTTT.

V is TRBV11-2 and J is TRBJ2-1, with 7 bases matching TRBD2. This CDR3 region has 15 residues. Trimming took 3 bases from V and 4 from J; bases not matched to a gene: 6. The germline V gene has CDR1 SGHAT and CDR2 FQNNGV. Written as DNA, the CDR3 is TGTGCCAGCAGCTTCCAGGCGGGAGAGTACAATGAGCAGTTCTTC. Encoded protein: CASSFQAGEYNEQFF.

The chain has TRBV7-2 and TRBJ2-2, with unresolved D. Trimming removed 5 bases from V and 6 bases from J, with 16 bases in between. CDR3 size: 15 residues. The germline gives CDR1 SGHTA, CDR2 FQGNSA. The CDR3 protein is CASSRRDPRAGELFF. The CDR3 coding sequence is TGTGCCAGCAGCCGGCGAGACCCTAGGGCCGGGGAGCTGTTTTTT.

CDR3 residues: CASSLSPAGGFYEQYF. The CDR3 nucleotides are TGTGCCAGCAGTTTATCCCCCGCAGGGGGGTTTTACGAGCAGTACTTC. The V gene is TRBV27, the J gene TRBJ2-7; TRBD1 might be the D (7 bases). Trimming removed 0 bases at V and 4 bases at J, with 16 bases between. Germline V gene data show CDR1 as MNHEY and CDR2 as SMNVEV (reference sequence). This CDR3 has 16 amino acids.

The chain joins TRBV11-2 to TRBJ2-3, with 8 bases lining up with TRBD2. Unmatched junction bases numbered 6, after V lost 5 bases and J lost 2 bases. CDR1 and CDR2 from the germline V gene are SGHAT and FQNNGV. The CDR3 loop spans 15 amino acids. The CDR3 nucleotides read TGTGCCAGCAGCCATACTAGCGGATTCACAGATACGCAGTATTTT. Its protein product is CASSHTSGFTDTQYF.

This sequence joins TRBV6-1 and TRBJ1-1; D not resolved. Germline CDR1 reads MNHNS; CDR2 reads SASEGT. The CDR3 runs to 10 residues. V lost 4 bases to trimming and J lost 11 bases, with 8 bases between them. The CDR3 DNA reads TGTGCCAGCAGTGGGACGGCCGCTTTCTTT. Protein: CASSGTAAFF.

This clone occurred once. Other DNA variants within this sample encode the same CDR3. The V call is TRBV9, the J call TRBJ1-2, with 7 positions matching TRBD1. The CDR3 spans 15 residues. The V gene end was trimmed by 0 bases and the J gene end by 0 bases; junction bases not matched to a gene: 2. Germline CDR1 SGDLS, CDR2 YYNGEE. Written as DNA, the CDR3 is TGTGCCAGCAGCGTAGCGGGGACAGCTAACTATGGCTACACCTTC. Translated, it gives CASSVAGTANYGYTF.

The chain is built from TRBV5-6 and TRBJ2-1, with TRBD2 as a possible D gene (6 bases). Germline CDR1 SGHDT, CDR2 YYEEEE. The V and J ends lost 0 bases and 3 bases respectively, with 10 bases between them. The CDR3 spans 15 residues. CDR3 region: CASSLGSGGYNEQFF. CDR3 DNA sequence: TGTGCCAGCAGCTTGGGATCCGGGGGCTACAATGAGCAGTTCTTC.

This rearrangement joins TRBV7-3 to TRBJ2-1; 8 positions match TRBD2. The CDR3 covers 13 residues. The germline gives CDR1 SGHTA, CDR2 FQGTGA. After removal of 5 bases from V and 9 bases from J, the junction contained 6 bases not matched to a gene. CDR3 loop: CASSIELAGEQFF. The CDR3, as DNA: TGTGCCAGCAGCATAGAGCTAGCGGGTGAGCAGTTCTTC. Based on the CDR3 plus reference TRBV7-3 and TRBJ2-1, the full variable domain is GAGVSQTPSNKVTEKGKYVELRCDPISGHTALYWYRQSLGQGPEFLIYFQGTGAADDSGLPNDRFFAVRPEGSVSTLKIQRTERGDSAVYLCASSIELAGEQFFGPGTRLTVL.

V gene TRBV7-2 combines with J gene TRBJ2-5; D remains unclear. Trimming stripped 2 bases from V and 5 bases from J, with 15 bases between. Germline loops: CDR1 SGHTA, CDR2 FQGNSA. This CDR3 spans 15 amino acids. The CDR3 spells CASSLLMAVVETQYF. CDR3 nucleotide sequence: TGTGCCAGCAGCTTATTGATGGCGGTTGTTGAGACCCAGTACTTC.

The chain combines TRBV6-1 with TRBJ1-4; TRBD1 is a possible D gene (5 bases). The CDR3 has 15 residues. In germline, CDR1 is MNHNS, CDR2 SASEGT. Trimming left V 0 bases short and J 8 bases short, with 13 bases between. The CDR3 sequence: CASSEAQGMGEKLFF. Written as DNA, the CDR3 is TGTGCCAGCAGTGAAGCGCAGGGTATGGGAGAAAAACTGTTTTTT.

The CDR3 bases are TGCGCCAGCAGCCACTCTTTGGTGGAGGATGACTACAATGAGCAGTTCTTC. It encodes CASSHSLVEDDYNEQFF. The chain joins TRBV4-1 to TRBJ2-1; tentative D call: TRBD2 (5 bases). The ends were cut back, 3 bases at V and 3 bases at J, with 18 bases in the middle. Germline CDR1 reads MGHRA; CDR2 reads YSYEKL. The CDR3 loop spans 17 amino acids.

The genes are TRBV4-1 and TRBJ2-1; 14 bases are a match to TRBD2. V shed 8 bases and J 8 bases; nucleotides not matched to a gene: 11. The CDR3 runs to 16 residues. CDR1 and CDR2 from the germline V gene are MGHRA and YSYEKL. The CDR3 DNA reads as TGCGCCAGCGGGACGGGACTAGCGGGAGTGGAGGATGAGCAGTTCTTC. Encoded protein: CASGTGLAGVEDEQFF.

The rearrangement joins TRBV5-1 to TRBJ2-1; D is unresolved. CDR1 is SGHRS, CDR2 YFSETQ, per germline. The CDR3 loop spans 11 amino acids. V was cut by 0 bases and J by 15 bases, with 10 bases left in between. The CDR3 coding sequence is TGCGCCAGCAGCTTGGATAGCCACTGGTTCTTC. Amino acids: CASSLDSHWFF.

The chain uses TRBV11-2 and TRBJ2-3; D is possibly TRBD1 (5 bases). Deletions cut 3 bases from V and 1 base from J, with 14 bases between. This CDR3 region has 16 residues. Germline V gene sequence: CDR1 SGHAT, CDR2 FQNNGV. CDR3 DNA: TGTGCCAGCAGCTTGGGCTTATGGGGCCGCACAGATACGCAGTATTTT. It specifies CASSLGLWGRTDTQYF.

This rearrangement joins TRBV28 to TRBJ2-7, with D possibly TRBD1 on 6 matching bases. There are 15 residues in the CDR3. V was cut by 6 bases and J by 3 bases, with 18 bases left in between. In germline, CDR1 is MDHEN, CDR2 SYDVKM. CDR3 coding DNA: TGTGCCAGCAGCCTCAATGAGGGGGTCAGCTACGAGCAGTACTTC. Protein product: CASSLNEGVSYEQYF.

The chain employs TRBV6-6 and TRBJ2-1, with D perhaps TRBD2 (6 bases). V was cut by 7 bases and J by 9 bases, with 19 bases left in between. Germline CDR1 MNHNY, CDR2 SVGAGI (reference sequence). This CDR3 comprises 14 residues. Here the CDR3 DNA reads TGTGCCAGCACCGACGCGGGACCGGAAGGTGAGCAGTTCTTC. It is translated as CASTDAGPEGEQFF.

This clone has more than one count but fewer than ten. The chain has TRBV10-1 and TRBJ2-7; D perhaps matches TRBD1 (6 bases). This CDR3 has 14 residues. Germline CDR1 WNHNN, CDR2 SYGVQD (reference sequence). The V end lost 2 bases, the J end lost 7 bases, and 15 bases lay between the germline ends. CDR3 nucleotide sequence: TGCGCCAGCAGTGAGGGGCAGGGGCTGGGTGAGCAGTACTTC. Amino acid sequence: CASSEGQGLGEQYF.